These 20 T cell receptor beta chains were sequenced from one sample in a study of blood T cells in healthy people across ages. With a J-beta primer mix and a sample-barcoded 5' primer, a second PCR ran about 7 to 12 cycles. TCRdb used MiXCR to reprocess the 5' RACE reads, holding one entry per CDR3 protein. This table has 1.5 million to 2 million distinct CDR3 sequences, about two fifths appearing once. The specimen was blood. These receptors were taken from a human donor in good health.

The chain joins TRBV7-9 to TRBJ2-1, with a possible D match to TRBD2 (7 bases). The CDR3 loop spans 13 amino acids. V shed 3 bases and J shed 14 bases, with 17 bases lying between them. Germline CDR1 SEHNR, CDR2 FQNEAQ (reference sequence). CDR3 nucleotides: TGTGCCAGCAGCTTCGTTACTAGGGAGGGGGAGTTCTTC. Encoded protein: CASSFVTREGEFF.

The gene calls are TRBV6-2 or TRBV6-3 and TRBJ2-5; TRBD2 might be the D (7 bases). The CDR3 is 19 residues long. V lost 0 bases to trimming and J lost 1 base, with 21 bases between them. Germline V CDR1 and CDR2: MNHEY, SVGEGT. The CDR3 sequence: CASSYSMRGPEGPQETQYF. The CDR3 DNA sequence: TGTGCCAGCAGTTACTCGATGCGGGGGCCAGAAGGACCCCAAGAGACCCAGTACTTC.

In this sample, this clonotype turned up a few times. The chain combines TRBV6-5 with TRBJ1-3; D remains ambiguous. Germline loops: CDR1 MNHEY, CDR2 SVGAGI. The CDR3 loop spans 14 amino acids. The V end was cut by 2 bases, the J end by 2 bases, with 7 bases between. The CDR3 DNA is TGTGCCAGCAGTTACAGAGGGCCTGGAAACACCATATATTTT. The encoded protein is CASSYRGPGNTIYF.

The chain is built from TRBV28 and TRBJ2-5, with D perhaps assigned TRBD1 or TRBD2 (5 bases each). The CDR3 length is 16 residues. Germline V lookup: CDR1 MDHEN, CDR2 SYDVKM. The ends were cut back, 4 bases at V and 3 bases at J, with 18 bases in the middle. The DNA for the CDR3 is TGTGCCAGCAGTTCCCGGGGCACCCTTGGGGAAGAGACCCAGTACTTC. The encoded protein is CASSSRGTLGEETQYF.

J is TRBJ2-1 and V is TRBV12-3 or TRBV12-4; 10 nucleotides match TRBD2. This CDR3 has 19 amino acids. V gave up 3 bases and J gave up 7 bases; unmatched junction bases: 18. CDR3 sequence: CASSFTSGGVGVLMNEQFF. CDR3 coding DNA: TGTGCCAGCAGTTTCACGAGCGGGGGGGTAGGGGTCTTAATGAATGAGCAGTTCTTC.

V gene TRBV24-1 combines with J gene TRBJ2-3, with D perhaps matching TRBD2 (5 bases). CDR3 length: 16 amino acids. CDR1 is KGHDR, CDR2 SFDVKD, per germline. The V end lost 3 bases, the J end lost 4 bases, and 16 bases lay between the germline ends. The CDR3 sequence is CATSDRLAGPPDTQYF. The CDR3 bases are TGTGCCACCAGTGATCGCCTGGCGGGCCCACCAGATACGCAGTATTTT.

The chain has TRBV6-6 and TRBJ2-3; D might be TRBD2 (5 bases). The CDR3 covers 15 residues. Trimming stripped 6 bases from V and 2 bases from J, with 15 bases between. Looked up from germline, CDR1 is MNHNY and CDR2 is SVGAGI (reference sequence). The CDR3 spells CASSPRGIHTDTQYF. The CDR3 DNA reads TGTGCCAGCAGCCCACGAGGGATACACACAGATACGCAGTATTTT.

The sample holds a few counts of this clonotype. The rearrangement uses TRBV25-1 and TRBJ2-5; 7 bases align to TRBD2. With V trimmed by 6 bases and J by 5 bases, 15 bases remained unmatched. This CDR3 contains 16 residues. Germline lookup yields CDR1 MGHDK and CDR2 SYGVNS. The CDR3 DNA follows: TGTGCCAGCAGCCCCCTCGCGGGGGTCCGTGGGGAGACCCAGTACTTC. It translates to CASSPLAGVRGETQYF.

The chain joins TRBV5-1 to TRBJ2-1, with D unresolved. With the DNA end fitting TRBJ2-7 better, the J assignment may be wrong. The germline V gene has CDR1 SGHRS and CDR2 YFSETQ. This CDR3 has 16 residues. CDR3: CASRFVDSSSYNEQYF. The CDR3 DNA sequence: TGCGCCAGCAGATTCGTAGATTCGAGCTCCTACAATGAGCAGTACTTC.

This chain joins TRBV28 and TRBJ2-7; a possible D gene is TRBD1 (6 bases). Germline V gene sequence: CDR1 MDHEN, CDR2 SYDVKM. V gave up 2 bases and J gave up 5 bases, with 16 bases separating them. The CDR3 is 15 residues long. CDR3 region: CASSLQGYVLDEQYF. Here the CDR3 DNA reads TGTGCCAGCAGTTTACAGGGGTATGTTTTGGACGAGCAGTACTTC.

Only one count was recorded for this clonotype. V and J are TRBV9 and TRBJ2-1; tentatively, D is TRBD1 (5 bases). V was trimmed by 0 bases and J by 7 bases, leaving 17 bases between them. The CDR3 extends over 16 amino acids. Germline V lookup: CDR1 SGDLS, CDR2 YYNGEE. Here the CDR3 reads CASSVGAGPFSNEQFF. The DNA of the CDR3 is TGTGCCAGCAGCGTAGGTGCAGGGCCGTTTAGTAATGAGCAGTTCTTC. Full variable domain (remainder filled in from reference TRBV9 and TRBJ2-1): DSGVTQTPKHLITATGQRVTLRCSPRSGDLSVYWYQQSLDQGLQFLIQYYNGEERAKGNILERFSAQQFPDLHSELNLSSLELGDSALYFCASSVGAGPFSNEQFFGPGTRLTVL.

This clonotype was seen once. The rearrangement joins TRBV5-1 to TRBJ1-1; D unresolved. Trimming took 4 bases from V and 1 from J, leaving 17 bases between them. The CDR3 spans 16 residues. Germline CDR1 SGHRS, CDR2 YFSETQ. The CDR3 is CASSPGGGLSNTEAFF. The DNA of the CDR3 is TGCGCCAGCAGCCCGGGAGGCGGCTTATCGAACACTGAAGCTTTCTTT.

The chain uses TRBV6-1 and TRBJ2-3, with 7 bases matching TRBD2. This CDR3 has 14 amino acids. The ends lost 4 bases at V and 4 bases at J; junction bases unmatched: 5. Germline assignment: CDR1 MNHNS and CDR2 SASEGT. In DNA, the CDR3 is TGTGCCAGCAGTGGGCAGGGAGGGTCAGATACGCAGTATTTT. Amino acid sequence: CASSGQGGSDTQYF.

This clonotype has more than one count but fewer than ten. The CDR3, as DNA: TGCGCCAGCAGCCCCGGGACAGGCGGGACCGGGGAGCTGTTTTTT. Protein product: CASSPGTGGTGELFF. The V call is TRBV5-1, the J call TRBJ2-2; 8 bases line up with TRBD1. CDR1 and CDR2 from the germline V gene are SGHRS and YFSETQ. V gave up 4 bases and J gave up 5 bases; unmatched junction bases: 7. CDR3 size: 15 residues.

This clonotype was detected only once. The DNA of the CDR3 is TGTGCCAGCAGTGCCGGACAGGGGCGGTGGGCGTACTTC. Encoded protein: CASSAGQGRWAYF. V and J are TRBV6-5 and TRBJ2-4; 9 bases match TRBD1. Trimming took 5 bases from V and 15 from J; bases not matched to a gene: 11. The CDR3 totals 13 residues. The germline V gene encodes CDR1 MNHEY and CDR2 SVGAGI.

The chain has TRBV29-1 and TRBJ1-2, with 8 bases fitting TRBD1. From germline, CDR1 is SQVTM and CDR2 ANQGSEA. Losses at the gene ends were 6 bases for V and 4 bases for J; bases not matched to a gene: 7. This CDR3 has 13 amino acids. For the CDR3, the DNA is TGCAGCGTAGCAGGACAGGGACCCTATGGCTACACCTTC. This sequence encodes CSVAGQGPYGYTF.

This clonotype occurred a few times. J is TRBJ2-5 and V is TRBV7-9; D is possibly TRBD2 (7 bases). Trimming removed 4 bases from V and 5 bases from J, with 17 bases in between. Germline V gene sequence: CDR1 SEHNR, CDR2 FQNEAQ (reference sequence). The CDR3 length is 15 residues. Here the CDR3 DNA reads TGTGCCAGCAGCTCGTCGGGCAGGGGAGGGGAGACCCAGTACTTC. This codes for CASSSSGRGGETQYF.

V usage is TRBV7-9 and J usage is TRBJ2-5; D possibly corresponds to TRBD2 (7 bases). CDR1 is SEHNR, CDR2 FQNEAQ, per germline (reference sequence). The CDR3 has 17 residues. V shed 8 bases and J shed 0 bases, with 22 bases lying between them. CDR3 loop: CASLDGGLKQDQETQYF. CDR3 nucleotides: TGTGCCAGCCTGGACGGGGGGCTCAAGCAGGACCAAGAGACCCAGTACTTC. The full variable domain, completed using reference TRBV7-9 and TRBJ2-5, is DTGVSQNPRHKITKRGQNVTFRCDPISEHNRLYWYRQTLGQGPEFLTYFQNEAQLEKSRLLSDRFSAERPKGSFSTLEIQRTEQGDSAMYLCASLDGGLKQDQETQYFGPGTRLLVL.

The gene calls are TRBV13 and TRBJ2-7; D is perhaps TRBD1 (6 bases). The CDR3 has 12 residues. Trimming took off 3 bases at V and 6 bases at J, with 9 bases between the two ends. Germline assignment: CDR1 PRHDT and CDR2 FYEKMQ (reference sequence). CDR3 nucleotide sequence: TGTGCCAGCAGCTTTCAGGGGCTCGAGCAGTACTTC. This codes for CASSFQGLEQYF.

This chain connects TRBV25-1 to TRBJ1-1; D call uncertain. This CDR3 is built from 13 residues. Germline loops: CDR1 MGHDK, CDR2 SYGVNS. The V end lost 1 base, the J end lost 5 bases, and 8 bases lay between the germline ends. The CDR3: CASSELWYTEAFF. The CDR3 DNA follows: TGTGCCAGCAGTGAATTGTGGTATACTGAAGCTTTCTTT.